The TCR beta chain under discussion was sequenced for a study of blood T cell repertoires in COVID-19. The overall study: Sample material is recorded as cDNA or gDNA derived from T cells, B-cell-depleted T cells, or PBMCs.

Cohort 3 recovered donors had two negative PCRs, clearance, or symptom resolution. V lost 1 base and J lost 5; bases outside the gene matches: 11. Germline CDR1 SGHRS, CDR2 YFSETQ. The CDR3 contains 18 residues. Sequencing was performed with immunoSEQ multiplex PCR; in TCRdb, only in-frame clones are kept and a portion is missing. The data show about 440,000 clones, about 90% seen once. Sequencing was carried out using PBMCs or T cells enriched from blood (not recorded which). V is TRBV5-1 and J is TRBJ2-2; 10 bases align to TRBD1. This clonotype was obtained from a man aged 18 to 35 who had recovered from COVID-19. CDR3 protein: CASSLRVSGTGVTGELFF. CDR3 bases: TGCGCCAGCAGCTTGAGAGTCTCCGGGACAGGGGTGACCGGGGAGCTGTTTTTT.